The next 6 T cell receptor beta chains were all read from a single sample in a study of radiotherapy plus CTLA-4 blockade in lung cancer. The data were produced by immunoSEQ multiplex PCR, yet TCRdb's version contains in-frame clones alone and is incomplete. The sample holds about 73,000 clones; about nine tenths are singletons and the top ten take 35% to 45%. The sequencing used peripheral blood, collected from a patient treated with radiotherapy plus ipilimumab. These receptors all come from a human donor with non-small cell lung cancer that progressed on radiotherapy plus ipilimumab.

V usage is TRBV5-6 and J usage is TRBJ1-2; D gene ambiguous. The CDR3 runs 14 residues. The germline V and J ends were trimmed by 0 bases and 3 bases, with 9 bases remaining between them. Germline V gene lookup returns CDR1 SGHDT and CDR2 YYEEEE. The CDR3 reads CASSLVGRDYGYTF. CDR3 nucleotides: TGTGCCAGCAGCTTGGTTGGGAGGGACTATGGCTACACCTTC. Using reference TRBV5-6 and TRBJ1-2 for the parts outside the CDR3, the full variable domain is DAGVTQSPTHLIKTRGQQVTLRCSPKSGHDTVSWYQQALGQGPQFIFQYYEEEERQRGNFPDRFSGHQFPNYSSELNVNALLLGDSALYLCASSLVGRDYGYTFGSGTRLTVV.

This rearrangement joins TRBV30 to TRBJ1-2; D is unclear. In germline, CDR1 is GTSNPN, CDR2 SVGIG (reference sequence). V lost 2 bases and J lost 4, with 14 bases in between. CDR3 length: 14 amino acids. The chain's CDR3 is CAWSPQVGGYGYTF. CDR3 nucleotide sequence: TGTGCCTGGAGTCCCCAGGTCGGCGGCTATGGCTACACCTTC.

This chain links TRBV19 with TRBJ1-1; maybe TRBD1 (6 bases). Germline CDR1 reads LNHDA; CDR2 reads SQIVND (reference sequence). CDR3 length: 18 amino acids. Deletions cut 6 bases from V and 1 base from J, with 24 bases between. The CDR3 DNA follows: TGTGCCAGTAGGTCTACCGGGACACTCCCTGAGGGGAACACTGAAGCTTTCTTT. It codes for CASRSTGTLPEGNTEAFF.

This sequence joins TRBV19 and TRBJ2-7; D gene ambiguous. The V gene's germline CDR1 is LNHDA and CDR2 SQIVND (reference sequence). The germline V and J ends were trimmed by 5 bases and 3 bases, with 11 bases remaining between them. The CDR3 contains 13 residues. The chain's CDR3 is CASSLGLDYEQYF. The CDR3, as DNA: TGTGCCAGTAGTTTGGGTCTAGACTACGAGCAGTACTTC.

The chain has TRBV5-6 and TRBJ1-2; 8 bases fit TRBD1. CDR1 is SGHDT, CDR2 YYEEEE, per germline. The J segment lost 2 bases and the V segment lost 4 bases, leaving 4 bases of the junction unmatched. CDR3 size: 14 residues. The CDR3 here is CASSPGQENYGYTF. The CDR3 coding sequence is TGTGCCAGCAGCCCGGGACAGGAGAACTATGGCTACACCTTC.

The chain recombines TRBV29-1 with TRBJ2-5; D unresolved. Trimming shortened V by 0 bases and J by 4 bases, and 6 bases separated the two germline ends. This CDR3 is built from 12 residues. Germline CDR1 reads SQVTM; CDR2 reads ANQGSEA. Here the CDR3 DNA reads TGCAGCGTTGAAGAAGGACCAGAGACCCAGTACTTC. The encoded protein is CSVEEGPETQYF.